This TCR beta chain derives from a study of blood T cell repertoires in COVID-19. Study summary: PBMCs, B-cell-depleted T cells, or T cells provided the cDNA or gDNA that made up the material.

Method: immunoSEQ multiplex PCR; TCRdb's copy keeps in-frame clones and lacks some. The profile covers some 87,000 clones, with about four fifths appearing a single time and 15% to 20% taken by the ten largest. V lost 6 bases to trimming and J lost 3 bases, with 18 bases between them. Germline assignment: CDR1 MNHEY and CDR2 SVGAGI. This CDR3 has 15 residues. The chain joins TRBV6-5 to TRBJ2-7; D is unresolved. The clonotype originates from a human donor in a cohort sampled during active COVID-19. The material sequenced was peripheral blood. The CDR3 DNA sequence: TGTGCCAGCAGCCCGAACCCAACAGTCGGCTACGAGCAGTACTTC. Protein sequence: CASSPNPTVGYEQYF.